Listed below are T cell receptor beta chains from one sample, sequenced in a study of blood T cell repertoires in COVID-19. The table came from immunoSEQ multiplex PCR; TCRdb's copy has only in-frame clones and leaves some out. The sample records over 250,000 clones, 70% to 90% being singletons. Sequenced input: peripheral blood. Source of these receptors: a woman in her twenties or thirties with acute or convalescent COVID-19. The CDR3 runs from the conserved cysteine through the conserved F or W. The D gene is left open where the match is weak. Clone size is stated in some rows and not others, as once, few, many or a class when expanded.

TRBV3-1/TRBV3-2	TRBJ1-1	-	-	TGTGCCAGCAGCCAAGCAGTGAACACTGAAGCTTTCTTT	CASSQAVNTEAFF
TRBV4-1	TRBJ1-4	-	-	TGCGCCAGCAGCCAGATTCCCTTTACAGGGAATAATGAAAAACTGTTTTTT	CASSQIPFTGNNEKLFF
TRBV27	TRBJ2-2	TRBD2	-	TGTGCCAGCAGTTTAATTAGCGGGGCTGCCCAAACCGGGGAGCTGTTTTTT	CASSLISGAAQTGELFF
TRBV4-3	TRBJ1-2	TRBD1	once	TGCGCCAGCAGCCACACCTTAGGGGACAGTTATAACTATGGCTACACCTTC	CASSHTLGDSYNYGYTF
TRBV5-1	TRBJ2-1	-	-	TGCGCCAGTCGAGGATCCGAGTTCTACAATGAGCAGTTCTTC	CASRGSEFYNEQFF
TRBV18	TRBJ2-7	-	-	TGTGCCAGCTCAATAACCGGGTCTACCTACGAGCAGTACTTC	CASSITGSTYEQYF
TRBV7-2	TRBJ1-5	TRBD1	-	TGTGCCAGCAGCCAAACAGGGGGCAATCAGCCCCAGCATTTT	CASSQTGGNQPQHF
TRBV25-1	TRBJ1-2	TRBD1	-	TGTGCCAGCAGCGACGACAGGGAAGCCTATGGCTACACCTTC	CASSDDREAYGYTF
TRBV2	TRBJ1-4	TRBD1	-	TGTGCCAGCAAACCGGTCGCGGGACAGGGGGCCGGGAGGGAAAAACTGTTTTTT	CASKPVAGQGAGREKLFF
TRBV4-2	TRBJ2-7	TRBD2	-	TGTGCCAGCAGCCTCGGGACTAGCGGATCGTACGAGCAGTACTTC	CASSLGTSGSYEQYF
TRBV7-2	TRBJ1-4	-	-	TGTGCCAGCAGCCCAGGGGTCAGGGTAGCAGATGAAAAACTGTTTTTT	CASSPGVRVADEKLFF
TRBV29-1	TRBJ1-1	-	-	TGCAGCGTTGACAGTAACACTGAAGCTTTCTTT	CSVDSNTEAFF
TRBV25-1	TRBJ1-2	-	-	TGTGCCAGCAGCATGGGGGCGCGGGGCTACACCTTC	CASSMGARGYTF
TRBV9	TRBJ2-6	-	-	TGTGCCAGCAGCGTTTGGGGGCTCGGGGCCAACGTCCTGACTTTC	CASSVWGLGANVLTF
TRBV5-6	TRBJ1-2	-	-	TGTGCCAGCAGCTTGTATTGGCAGCGGAGGGGTGATGGCTACACCTTC	CASSLYWQRRGDGYTF
TRBV30	TRBJ2-7	-	-	TGTGCCTGGAGTCCGAAGACAGCTTCCTACGAGCAGTACTTC	CAWSPKTASYEQYF
TRBV9	TRBJ1-1	-	few	TGTGCCAGCAGCGTAGAGGCAGGGAAGAACACTGAAGCTTTCTTT	CASSVEAGKNTEAFF
TRBV19	TRBJ1-2	-	-	TGTGCCAGTAGTACAGGGGACGGAGGCTACACCTTC	CASSTGDGGYTF
TRBV6-6	TRBJ2-2	-	-	TGTGCCAGCAGTTACCCGCCGGGGTCCGGGGAGCTGTTTTTT	CASSYPPGSGELFF
TRBV6-5	TRBJ1-2	-	once	TGTGCCAGCAGTTACTCGGCAGGGAACTATGGCTACACCTTC	CASSYSAGNYGYTF
TRBV11-2	TRBJ2-5	TRBD2	-	TGTGCCAGCAGCTTAGTCGGTGGGGCGGGAGTTGGGGAGACCCAGTACTTC	CASSLVGGAGVGETQYF
TRBV7-2	TRBJ2-2	TRBD2	few	TGTGCCAGCAACCCAGAGGGACTAGCGGGGTATACCGGGGAGCTGTTTTTT	CASNPEGLAGYTGELFF
TRBV6-2/TRBV6-3	TRBJ2-3	TRBD1	-	TGTGCCAGCAGTTACCCGGGACAGGGCCTCCCCTTCGGCACAGATACGCAGTATTTT	CASSYPGQGLPFGTDTQYF
TRBV25-1	TRBJ2-3	-	-	TGTGCCAGCAGTGATCCGGGGATCACAGATACGCAGTATTTT	CASSDPGITDTQYF
TRBV27	TRBJ1-6	TRBD1	once	TGTGCCAGCAGACGGGACAGGGTGACACCCCTCCACTTT	CASRRDRVTPLHF
TRBV25-1	TRBJ2-6	TRBD1	-	TGTGCCAGCAGTGGACGGGACAGGGGGAGTTCTGGGGCCAACGTCCTGACTTTC	CASSGRDRGSSGANVLTF
TRBV15	TRBJ1-2	-	-	TGTGCCACCAGCAGAGATGGGGTCAGGGGAGGCTACACCTTC	CATSRDGVRGGYTF
TRBV5-1	TRBJ2-2	TRBD2	-	TGCGCCAGCAGCCCATGGACTAGCGGGAACACCGGGGAGCTGTTTTTT	CASSPWTSGNTGELFF
TRBV6-2/TRBV6-3	TRBJ2-7	TRBD2	-	TGTGCCAGCAGTTACCCAATTCCGGGACTAGCCGGTGGCGAGCAGTACTTC	CASSYPIPGLAGGEQYF
TRBV7-2	TRBJ2-7	TRBD2	-	TGTGCCAGCAGCTTAGAACTAGCGGGCCCCTCCTACGAGCAGTACTTC	CASSLELAGPSYEQYF
TRBV7-2	TRBJ2-6	-	-	TGTGCCAGCAGTCAGAATTCTGGGGCCAACGTCCTGACTTTC	CASSQNSGANVLTF
TRBV7-9	TRBJ1-1	-	few	TGTGCCAGCAGCTTAATCAGGGGTATTCACACTGAAGCTTTCTTT	CASSLIRGIHTEAFF
TRBV11-3	TRBJ2-1	TRBD1	-	TGTGCCAGCAGCTTGATATTCGGGACAGGGTGGAATGAGCAGTTCTTC	CASSLIFGTGWNEQFF
TRBV11-3	TRBJ1-3	-	-	TGTGCCAGCAGCCCATTCCATGGAAACACCATATATTTT	CASSPFHGNTIYF
TRBV19	TRBJ2-3	TRBD2	-	TGTGCCAGTAGTATAGGAACACGGACTAGCGCTAGCACAGATACGCAGTATTTT	CASSIGTRTSASTDTQYF
TRBV6-6	TRBJ1-1	TRBD1	-	TGTGCCAGCAGTTACTCCTTGACAGGGGGCAACACTGAAGCTTTCTTT	CASSYSLTGGNTEAFF
TRBV23-1	TRBJ1-5	TRBD1	-	TGCGCCAGCACTCGACAGGGGGCCACTCTCAATCAGCCCCAGCATTTT	CASTRQGATLNQPQHF
TRBV14	TRBJ2-1	-	-	TGTGCCAGCAGCCAGTCGGACAGCCTCCTAGAGCAGTTCTTC	CASSQSDSLLEQFF
TRBV19	TRBJ1-1	TRBD1	-	TGTGCCAGTAGCGTACAGGGGTTGGGAGCTTTCTTT	CASSVQGLGAFF
TRBV19	TRBJ2-1	TRBD2	-	TGTGCCAGTAGTATTCCGTGGGGGGGGAATGAGCAGTTCTTC	CASSIPWGGNEQFF
TRBV27	TRBJ1-4	-	-	TGTGCCAGCAGCACTAGCGGCCCGCGGGGCCCACGGGGTGAAAAACTGTTTTTT	CASSTSGPRGPRGEKLFF
TRBV5-1	TRBJ2-2	-	-	TGCGCCAGCAGCTTGGTTCTAGAAGGGGAGCTGTTTTTT	CASSLVLEGELFF
TRBV27	TRBJ1-2	TRBD1	-	TGTGCCAGCAGTACAGACAGGGTCGGCGGCTACACCTTC	CASSTDRVGGYTF
TRBV5-1	TRBJ2-7	-	few	TGCGCCAGCAGCTTGGGAGGAGGGCGTGTCGAGCAGTACTTC	CASSLGGGRVEQYF